This TCR beta chain is drawn from a study of T cells after yellow fever vaccination. At the level of the study: Low-cell-number fractions were prepared with SMART-Seq v4 Ultra Low Input.

CDR3 size: 16 residues. Per the germline V gene, CDR1 is LGHNA and CDR2 is YSLEER. V was clipped by 0 bases and J by 6 bases, with 16 bases between them. Study results and caveats: Abundant clonotypes (contaminants from the bulk population) could be present in FACS-sorted repertoires. Faster peaking, at day 5 versus 15, marked a secondary response that was weaker.

Production of TCR cDNA was by 5'RACE template switching, which also added a universal primer site and UMIs. TCRdb reprocessed the 5' RACE reads via MiXCR and lists one record per CDR3 protein. The sample records 68,000 or so distinct CDR3 sequences, approximately 7% being singletons. Many counts were recorded for this clonotype. Its antigen is not known. The receptor was isolated from a man aged 18 to 29 who received the YFV17D yellow fever vaccine. This sample comprised CD8+ T cells sorted from PBMCs, obtained roughly 45 days after the first yellow fever vaccination. The rearrangement uses TRBV4-3 and TRBJ2-3; tentative D call: TRBD1 (5 bases). CDR3 sequence: CASSQDRVGAPDTQYF. The CDR3, as DNA: TGCGCCAGCAGCCAAGATAGAGTAGGGGCGCCGGATACGCAGTATTTT.